This T cell receptor (beta chain) was retrieved from a study of blood T cell repertoires in COVID-19. Unmatched junction bases numbered 5, after V lost 1 base and J lost 1 base. CDR1 and CDR2 from the germline V gene are SGHDN and FVKESK. This CDR3 is built from 16 residues. Assay: immunoSEQ multiplex PCR; the TCRdb copy retains only in-frame clones and omits some. Here the sample spans almost 65,000 clones, around 89% being singletons. Donors of Cohort 3 who recovered were those that had two negative PCRs, clearance, or symptom resolution. This receptor was obtained from a woman in her 40s who had recovered from COVID-19. The rearrangement uses TRBV14 and TRBJ2-3; 7 bases are a match to TRBD1. Sequenced material: PBMCs or T cells enriched from blood (not recorded which). For the CDR3, the DNA is TGTGCCAGCAGCCAAGCCCAGGGGGTGGGCACAGATACGCAGTATTTT. Amino acids: CASSQAQGVGTDTQYF.